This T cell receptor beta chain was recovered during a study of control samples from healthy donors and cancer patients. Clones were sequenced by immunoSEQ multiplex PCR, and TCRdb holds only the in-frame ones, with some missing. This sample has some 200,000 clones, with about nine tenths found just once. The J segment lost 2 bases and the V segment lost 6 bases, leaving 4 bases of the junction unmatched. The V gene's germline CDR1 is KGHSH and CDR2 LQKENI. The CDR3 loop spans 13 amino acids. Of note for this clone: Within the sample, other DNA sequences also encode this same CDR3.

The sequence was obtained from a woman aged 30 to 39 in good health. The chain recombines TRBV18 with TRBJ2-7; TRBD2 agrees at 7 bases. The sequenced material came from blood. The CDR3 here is CASSPGLAYEQYF. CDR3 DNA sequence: TGTGCCAGCTCCCCCGGACTAGCCTACGAGCAGTACTTC.